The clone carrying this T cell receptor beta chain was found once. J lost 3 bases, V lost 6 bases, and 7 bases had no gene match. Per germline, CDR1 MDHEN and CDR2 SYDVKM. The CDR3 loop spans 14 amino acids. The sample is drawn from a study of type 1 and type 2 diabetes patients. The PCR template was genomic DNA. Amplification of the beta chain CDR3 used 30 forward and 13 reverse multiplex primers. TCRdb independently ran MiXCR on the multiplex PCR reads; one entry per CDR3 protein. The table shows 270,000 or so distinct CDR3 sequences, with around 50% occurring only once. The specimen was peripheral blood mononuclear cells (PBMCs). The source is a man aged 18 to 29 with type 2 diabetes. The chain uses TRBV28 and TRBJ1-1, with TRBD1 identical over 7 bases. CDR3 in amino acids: CASSSPGGYTEAFF. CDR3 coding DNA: TGTGCCAGCAGCTCCCCAGGGGGGTACACTGAAGCTTTCTTT.